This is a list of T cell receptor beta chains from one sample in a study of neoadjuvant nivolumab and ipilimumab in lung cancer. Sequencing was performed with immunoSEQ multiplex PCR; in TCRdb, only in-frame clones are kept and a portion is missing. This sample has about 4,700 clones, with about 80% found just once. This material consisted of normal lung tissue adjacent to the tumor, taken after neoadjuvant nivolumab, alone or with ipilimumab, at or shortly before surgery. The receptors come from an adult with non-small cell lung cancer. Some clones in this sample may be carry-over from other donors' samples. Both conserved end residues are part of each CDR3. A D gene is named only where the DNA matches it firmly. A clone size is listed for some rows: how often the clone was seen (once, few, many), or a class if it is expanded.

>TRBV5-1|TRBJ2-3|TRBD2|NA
CASGRTGRSSADTQYF
TGCGCCAGTGGCCGAACCGGGAGGAGTTCGGCAGATACGCAGTATTTT
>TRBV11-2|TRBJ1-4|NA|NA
CASSPGHSTNEKLFF
TGTGCCAGCAGCCCAGGACACTCAACTAATGAAAAACTGTTTTTT
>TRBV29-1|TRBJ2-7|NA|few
CSVEQYIGEQYF
TGCAGCGTGGAACAATATATCGGCGAGCAGTACTTC
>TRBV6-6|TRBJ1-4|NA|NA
CASSSPRGVNEKLFF
TGTGCCAGCAGTTCGCCCCGGGGGGTCAATGAAAAACTGTTTTTT
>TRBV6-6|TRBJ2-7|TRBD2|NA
CASRRSGTSGSGEQYF
TGTGCCAGCAGGCGATCCGGGACTAGCGGTTCAGGCGAGCAGTACTTC
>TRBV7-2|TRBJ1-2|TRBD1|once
CASSLSSGGANGYTF
TGTGCCAGCAGCTTATCATCAGGGGGCGCGAATGGCTACACCTTC
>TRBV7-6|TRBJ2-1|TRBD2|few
CASGRLAGARNEQFF
TGTGCCAGCGGCAGACTAGCGGGAGCACGTAATGAGCAGTTCTTC
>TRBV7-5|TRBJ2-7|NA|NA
CARSLANSGRAVSYEQYF
TGTGCCAGAAGCTTAGCAAATTCCGGGAGGGCGGTTTCCTACGAGCAGTACTTC
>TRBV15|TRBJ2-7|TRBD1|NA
CATSSGQLTYEQYF
TGTGCCACCAGCTCGGGACAGTTAACCTACGAGCAGTACTTC
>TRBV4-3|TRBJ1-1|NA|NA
CASSQGRHWNTEAFF
TGCGCCAGCAGCCAAGGGAGACACTGGAACACTGAAGCTTTCTTT
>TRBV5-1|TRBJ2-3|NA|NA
CASSGGVDTQYF
TGCGCCAGCAGTGGCGGAGTAGATACGCAGTATTTT
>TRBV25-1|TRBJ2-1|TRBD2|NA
CASSESKAGATPYNEQFF
TGTGCCAGCAGTGAATCAAAAGCGGGAGCTACCCCCTACAATGAGCAGTTCTTC
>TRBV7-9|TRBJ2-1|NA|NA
CASSLAVGYEQFF
TGTGCCAGCAGCTTAGCGGTGGGGTATGAGCAGTTCTTC
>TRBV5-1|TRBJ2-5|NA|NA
CASTQRTAQETQYF
TGCGCCAGCACACAAAGGACAGCCCAAGAGACCCAGTACTTC
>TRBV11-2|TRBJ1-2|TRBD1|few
CASSSQGVAYGYTF
TGTGCCAGCAGCTCTCAGGGGGTTGCCTATGGCTACACCTTC
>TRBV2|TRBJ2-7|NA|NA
CASSPIPYEQYF
TGTGCCAGCAGTCCTATTCCCTACGAGCAGTACTTC
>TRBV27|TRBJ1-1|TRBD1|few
CASSLGTGANTEAFF
TGTGCCAGCAGTTTAGGTACAGGGGCGAACACTGAAGCTTTCTTT
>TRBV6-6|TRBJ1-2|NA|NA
CASSPLSDGYTF
TGTGCCAGCAGCCCCTTATCGGATGGCTACACCTTC
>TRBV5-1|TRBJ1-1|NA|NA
CASSLYGPNTEAFF
TGCGCCAGCAGCTTGTACGGGCCGAACACTGAAGCTTTCTTT
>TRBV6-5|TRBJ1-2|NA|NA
CASSYSGQGWYGYTF
TGTGCCAGCAGTTACTCTGGGCAGGGGTGGTATGGCTACACCTTC
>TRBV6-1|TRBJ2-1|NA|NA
CASSEALGGEQFF
TGTGCCAGCAGTGAAGCGCTGGGAGGTGAGCAGTTCTTC
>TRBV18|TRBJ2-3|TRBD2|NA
CASSGTGTSSTDTQYF
TGTGCCAGTTCCGGAACCGGGACTAGCAGTACAGATACGCAGTATTTT
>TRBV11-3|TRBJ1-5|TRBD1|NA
CASSYPGQRYQPQHF
TGTGCCAGCAGCTACCCGGGACAGAGATATCAGCCCCAGCATTTT
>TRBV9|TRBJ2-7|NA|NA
CASSVAPGQKGMGGEQYF
TGTGCCAGCAGCGTAGCCCCCGGGCAGAAAGGTATGGGTGGCGAGCAGTACTTC
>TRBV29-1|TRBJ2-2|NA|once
CSVEVWGAGELFF
TGCAGCGTTGAGGTGTGGGGTGCCGGGGAGCTGTTTTTT
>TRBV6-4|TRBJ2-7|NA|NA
CASSEIKGFCEQYF
TGTGCCAGCAGTGAAATAAAGGGATTTTGCGAGCAGTACTTC
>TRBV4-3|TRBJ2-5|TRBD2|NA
CASSQEASGRDRETQYF
TGCGCCAGCAGCCAAGAGGCTAGCGGGAGAGATCGGGAGACCCAGTACTTC
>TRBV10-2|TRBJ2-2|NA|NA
CASTLSVTGELFF
TGCGCCAGCACCCTTTCTGTCACCGGGGAGCTGTTTTTT
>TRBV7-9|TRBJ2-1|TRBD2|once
CASSGAAGSSYNEQFF
TGTGCCAGCAGCGGCGCAGCGGGAAGCTCCTACAATGAGCAGTTCTTC
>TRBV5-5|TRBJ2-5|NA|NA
CASSLVSGFETQYF
TGTGCCAGCAGCTTAGTTTCGGGGTTCGAGACCCAGTACTTC
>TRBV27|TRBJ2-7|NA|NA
CATSDSRYEQYF
TGTGCCACATCGGACAGCCGCTACGAGCAGTACTTC
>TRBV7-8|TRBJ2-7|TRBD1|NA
CASSLSGTGAYEQYF
TGTGCCAGCAGCTTATCCGGGACAGGAGCCTACGAGCAGTACTTC
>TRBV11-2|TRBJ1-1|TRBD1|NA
CASSLTGGRTEAFF
TGTGCCAGCAGCCTTACAGGGGGGAGAACTGAAGCTTTCTTT
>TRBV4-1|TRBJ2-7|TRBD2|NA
CASSHLGREVSRQQYF
TGCGCCAGCAGCCACCTGGGACGGGAGGTTTCTAGGCAGCAGTACTTC
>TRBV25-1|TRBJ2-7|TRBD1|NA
CASSEPGTGSYEQYF
TGTGCCAGCAGCGAACCCGGGACAGGGAGCTACGAGCAGTACTTC
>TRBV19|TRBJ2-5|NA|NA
CASSGSPQGHQYF
TGTGCCAGTAGTGGCTCGCCCCAGGGCCACCAGTACTTC
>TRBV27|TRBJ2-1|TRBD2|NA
CASSKAGEEQFF
TGTGCCAGCAGCAAAGCGGGAGAAGAGCAGTTCTTC
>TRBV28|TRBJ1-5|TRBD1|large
CASSTYSGTARQPQHF
TGTGCCAGCAGCACTTATTCCGGGACAGCAAGACAGCCCCAGCATTTT
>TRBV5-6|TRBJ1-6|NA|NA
CASSLVGGESPLHF
TGTGCCAGCAGCTTGGTCGGGGGCGAATCACCCCTCCACTTT
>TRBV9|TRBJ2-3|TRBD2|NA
CASSAGTSTQPQYF
TGTGCCAGCAGCGCCGGGACTAGCACCCAACCGCAGTATTTT
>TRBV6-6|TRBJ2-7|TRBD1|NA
CASSALRQGVYYEQYF
TGTGCCAGCAGTGCCCTCCGACAGGGGGTCTACTACGAGCAGTACTTC
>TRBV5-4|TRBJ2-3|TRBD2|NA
CASRRTTSGGLGDTQYF
TGTGCCAGCAGGCGAACCACTAGCGGGGGTCTGGGGGATACGCAGTATTTT
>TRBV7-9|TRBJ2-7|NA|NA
CASSPHGGTYEQYF
TGTGCCAGCAGTCCACATGGGGGTACCTACGAGCAGTACTTC
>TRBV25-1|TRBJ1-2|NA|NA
CASRSGSSNYGYTF
TGTGCCAGCAGGTCGGGCAGTTCTAACTATGGCTACACCTTC
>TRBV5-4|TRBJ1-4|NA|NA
CASSLGTVNEKLFF
TGTGCCAGCAGCTTGGGGACGGTGAATGAAAAACTGTTTTTT
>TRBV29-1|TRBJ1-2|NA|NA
CSVDRAGDGYTF
TGCAGCGTTGACAGGGCAGGGGATGGCTACACCTTC
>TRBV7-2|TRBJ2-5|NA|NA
CASSLVFGRAETQYF
TGTGCCAGCAGCTTAGTTTTCGGGCGAGCAGAGACCCAGTACTTC
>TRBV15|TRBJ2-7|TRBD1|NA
CATSIDRGPNEQYF
TGTGCCACCAGCATTGACAGGGGGCCCAACGAGCAGTACTTC
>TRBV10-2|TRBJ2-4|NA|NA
CASSESGPKNIQYF
TGCGCCAGCAGTGAGTCAGGCCCCAAAAACATTCAGTACTTC
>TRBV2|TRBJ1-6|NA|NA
CASSGGAFNSPLHF
TGTGCCAGCAGTGGGGGAGCCTTTAATTCACCCCTCCACTTT
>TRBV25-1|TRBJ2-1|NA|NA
CASSDRLEQFF
TGTGCCAGCAGTGACAGACTAGAGCAGTTCTTC
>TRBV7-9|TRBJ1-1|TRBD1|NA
CASSSGGQGRRLTEAFF
TGTGCCAGCAGCTCGGGGGGACAGGGGAGAAGGTTGACTGAAGCTTTCTTT
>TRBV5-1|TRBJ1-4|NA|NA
CASSSGVDSSNEKLFF
TGCGCCAGCAGCTCCGGGGTAGACAGCTCGAATGAAAAACTGTTTTTT
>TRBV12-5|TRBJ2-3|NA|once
CASGLGQAGTDTQYF
TGTGCTAGTGGTTTGGGCCAGGCGGGCACAGATACGCAGTATTTT
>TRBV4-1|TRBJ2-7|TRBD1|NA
CASSQDQGAIYEQYF
TGCGCCAGCAGCCAAGACCAGGGGGCTATTTACGAGCAGTACTTC
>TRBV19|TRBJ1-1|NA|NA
CASSIGTLEAFF
TGTGCCAGTAGTATAGGGACACTTGAAGCTTTCTTT
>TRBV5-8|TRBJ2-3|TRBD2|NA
CASSFLAGGMADTQYF
TGTGCCAGCAGCTTCCTAGCGGGAGGGATGGCAGATACGCAGTATTTT
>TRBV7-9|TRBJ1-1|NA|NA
CASSSTGRLGAEAFF
TGTGCCAGCAGCTCAACTGGACGCCTTGGGGCTGAAGCTTTCTTT
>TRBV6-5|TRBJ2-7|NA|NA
CASRTLLSDEQYF
TGTGCCAGCAGGACGCTGTTGAGTGACGAGCAGTACTTC